This entry lists 21 T cell receptor beta chains sequenced from one sample in a study of T cell responses to AZD1222 COVID-19 vaccine. The method was immunoSEQ multiplex PCR; TCRdb's version includes in-frame clones alone and lacks a portion of them. This table has fewer than 110,000 clones, just over 90% appearing once. Sequenced here: peripheral blood, sampled 28 days after the second AZD1222 dose. The receptors derive from an adult who received the AZD1222 COVID-19 vaccine.

This chain uses TRBV28 with TRBJ1-6, with a possible D match to TRBD1 (5 bases). Trimming took 7 bases from V and 6 from J, leaving 19 bases between them. Germline CDR1 MDHEN, CDR2 SYDVKM. The length of the CDR3 is 16 residues. The CDR3 coding sequence is TGTGCCAGCACTCTAGTATTGGCGGGACTTAATTCACCCCTCCACTTT. Protein sequence: CASTLVLAGLNSPLHF.

The rearrangement links TRBV7-9 to TRBJ2-5, with TRBD1 as a possible D gene (6 bases). V dropped 5 bases and J dropped 7 bases, with 8 bases sitting between them. Germline CDR1 is SEHNR and CDR2 is FQNEAQ (reference sequence). The CDR3 contains 11 residues. CDR3 DNA sequence: TGTGCCAGCAGCGCAGGGGTGACCCAGTACTTC. Its protein is CASSAGVTQYF.

The chain couples TRBV6-5 to TRBJ1-1; unclear D gene. The length of the CDR3 is 14 residues. Trimming took off 6 bases at V and 4 bases at J, with 15 bases between the two ends. From germline, CDR1 is MNHEY and CDR2 SVGAGI. The CDR3 spells CASRGRSGSTEAFF. The CDR3 DNA is TGTGCCAGCAGGGGCCGCTCGGGTTCCACTGAAGCTTTCTTT.

The chain is built from TRBV27 and TRBJ2-3, with unresolved D. Germline CDR1 reads MNHEY; CDR2 reads SMNVEV (reference sequence). The CDR3 has 15 residues. V shed 6 bases and J shed 0 bases, with 13 bases lying between them. This CDR3 reads CASRGLTSSTDTQYF. The CDR3 DNA sequence: TGTGCCAGCAGGGGATTGACCTCTAGCACAGATACGCAGTATTTT.

This clone was seen only once. The chain couples TRBV6-1 to TRBJ1-2, with D possibly being TRBD1 (5 bases). This CDR3 is built from 14 residues. CDR1 and CDR2 from the germline V gene are MNHNS and SASEGT. The ends were cut back, 0 bases at V and 6 bases at J, with 11 bases in the middle. The CDR3 nucleotides read TGTGCCAGCAGTGAAGCGCGTGGGGGGAATGGCTACACCTTC. It yields the protein CASSEARGGNGYTF.

This rearrangement joins TRBV30 to TRBJ2-2; D call uncertain. The CDR3 has 15 amino acids. V gave up 3 bases and J gave up 1 base, with 12 bases separating them. Germline CDR1 reads GTSNPN; CDR2 reads SVGIG (reference sequence). The CDR3 nucleotides are TGTGCCTGGAGCCCCGCAGGCCTGAACACCGGGGAGCTGTTTTTT. Encoded protein: CAWSPAGLNTGELFF.

This clone has only a few counts. CDR3 sequence (DNA): TGCGCCAGCAGCCACCCGACAGGCCTAAAACCCTACGAGCAGTACTTC. Encoded protein: CASSHPTGLKPYEQYF. The chain carries TRBV4-1 and TRBJ2-7; D might be TRBD1 (6 bases). The germline V and J ends were trimmed by 3 bases and 2 bases, with 17 bases remaining between them. CDR3 length equals 16 residues. Germline V lookup: CDR1 MGHRA, CDR2 YSYEKL.

The gene calls are TRBV10-2 and TRBJ1-1, with D unresolved. V was pared by 0 bases and J by 8 bases, with 4 bases between. The CDR3 consists of 11 residues. Germline CDR1 is WSHSY and CDR2 is SAAADI. The CDR3 coding sequence is TGCGCCAGCAGTGAGTCGGCGGAAGCTTTCTTT. Its translation: CASSESAEAFF.

The chain has TRBV7-2 and TRBJ1-2; no definite D call. Germline CDR1 and CDR2: SGHTA and FQGNSA. The germline V and J ends were trimmed by 1 base and 4 bases, with 10 bases remaining between them. The CDR3 length is 14 residues. CDR3 protein: CASSLEPVAYGYTF. In DNA form, the CDR3 reads TGTGCCAGCAGCTTAGAACCGGTAGCCTATGGCTACACCTTC.

The CDR3 DNA reads TGTGCCTGGAGTGTAGGGAGCGGGAGTAATGAGCAGTTCTTC. Its protein is CAWSVGSGSNEQFF. The chain joins TRBV30 to TRBJ2-1; 8 nucleotides agree with TRBD2. In germline, CDR1 is GTSNPN, CDR2 SVGIG (reference sequence). The CDR3 length is 14 residues. With V trimmed by 0 bases and J by 7 bases, 5 bases remained unmatched.

This clone has just one count. V and J are TRBV19 and TRBJ2-2; D is undetermined. Germline lookup yields CDR1 LNHDA and CDR2 SQIVND (reference sequence). The CDR3 sequence is 14 residues long. Trimming cost V 10 bases and J 3 bases, with 15 bases left between them. CDR3 protein: CATNPYPYTGELFF. In nucleotides, the CDR3 is TGTGCCACTAACCCCTATCCGTACACCGGGGAGCTGTTTTTT.

This chain connects TRBV10-2 to TRBJ1-1; D is unresolved. This CDR3 region has 13 residues. Germline CDR1 is WSHSY and CDR2 is SAAADI. The germline V and J ends were trimmed by 7 bases and 4 bases, with 13 bases remaining between them. The CDR3 coding sequence is TGCGCCAGCACCCACCCCAAGCTCACTGAAGCTTTCTTT. Translation: CASTHPKLTEAFF.

The V gene is TRBV12-2, the J gene TRBJ1-2; the D call in the table, TRBD1, was not verified against the DNA. TRBV12-2 is shown as a pseudogene. The CDR3 extends over 14 amino acids. The CDR3 loop reads CASRLTRTGLGYTF. The CDR3 DNA reads TGTGCAAGTCGCTTAACCCGGACAGGGCTTGGCTACACCTTC.

This chain uses TRBV7-9 with TRBJ1-1; D not resolved. V lost 1 base, J lost 0 bases, and 15 bases lay in between. Germline CDR1 SEHNR, CDR2 FQNEAQ (reference sequence). The CDR3 has 17 amino acids. The CDR3 nucleotides read TGTGCCAGCAGCTTAGACACAGCCGGCCCCATGAACACTGAAGCTTTCTTT. Its protein product is CASSLDTAGPMNTEAFF.

The rearrangement joins TRBV6-2 or TRBV6-3 to TRBJ1-2, with TRBD1 as a possible D gene (5 bases). The ends were cut back, 4 bases at V and 8 bases at J, with 14 bases in the middle. This CDR3 spans 13 amino acids. Germline lookup yields CDR1 MNHEY and CDR2 SVGEGT. The CDR3 sequence is CASSSSGREGYTF. CDR3 DNA sequence: TGTGCCAGCAGTTCCTCCGGCAGGGAAGGCTACACCTTC.

The J gene is TRBJ1-3, the V gene TRBV5-8; D might be TRBD1 (6 bases). With 5 bases removed from V and 0 bases from J, the gap between germline ends came to 12 bases. Germline V CDR1 and CDR2: SGHTS, YDEGEE. This CDR3 comprises 15 residues. The DNA for the CDR3 is TGTGCCAGCAGTCCAGGGGCCGGCTCTGGAAACACCATATATTTT. Translated, it gives CASSPGAGSGNTIYF.

V is TRBV6-1 and J is TRBJ1-5, with D unclear. The germline CDR1 and CDR2 sequences are MNHNS and SASEGT. Trimming removed 1 base from V and 3 bases from J, with 7 bases in between. The CDR3 has 14 residues. CDR3 coding DNA: TGTGCCAGCAGTGAAGTGTTACCCAATCAGCCCCAGCATTTT. Its translation is CASSEVLPNQPQHF.

This chain links TRBV3-1 (or the pseudogene TRBV3-2) with TRBJ2-7; maybe TRBD2 (5 bases). Trimming removed 7 bases at V and 0 bases at J, with 13 bases between. The germline CDR1 and CDR2 sequences are LGHDT and YNNKEL (reference sequence). The CDR3 sequence is 14 residues long. CDR3 residues: CASTGGLSSYEQYF. For the CDR3, the DNA is TGTGCCAGCACGGGTGGACTTAGCTCCTACGAGCAGTACTTC.

This chain uses TRBV4-3 with TRBJ1-3, with D tentatively TRBD1 (6 bases). The CDR3 contains 14 residues. The V gene's germline CDR1 is LGHNA and CDR2 YSLEER. V was pared by 4 bases and J by 6 bases, with 13 bases between. The DNA for the CDR3 is TGCGCCAGCAGCCCACCGGGACATGAAAACACCATATATTTT. It codes for CASSPPGHENTIYF.

V is TRBV15 and J is TRBJ2-7, with 15 nucleotides matching TRBD2. The CDR3 contains 16 residues. CDR1 and CDR2 (germline): LNHNV, YYDKDF (reference sequence). J gave up 6 bases and V 5 bases, and 8 bases lay outside the gene matches. The CDR3 region has the DNA TGTGCCACCAGCGAGGGCGGGGGACTAGCGGGAGGCGAGCAGTACTTC. Translating it yields CATSEGGGLAGGEQYF.

The chain recombines TRBV10-2 with TRBJ1-1, with D uncertain. Germline V gene data show CDR1 as WSHSY and CDR2 as SAAADI. Between the trimmed V and J ends, which lost 5 bases and 3 bases, there was a span of 19 bases. The CDR3 length is 16 residues. CDR3 sequence (DNA): TGCGCCAGCAGTAAGCAACTATTGCGGGATGACACTGAAGCTTTCTTT. Encoded protein: CASSKQLLRDDTEAFF.